This T cell receptor (beta chain) is from a study of identical twins. The sample holds many counts of this clonotype. TCRdb reanalysed the 5' RACE reads using MiXCR and keeps one entry per CDR3 protein. The sample yields hundreds of thousands of distinct CDR3 sequences, less than 10% seen once. A further study also used this sample, focusing on yellow fever vaccine responses in identical twins.

The sequenced material came from PBMCs. This receptor was identified in a woman aged 18 to 35 in good health.

The CDR3 DNA follows: TGCAGTGCTAGAATCGGTAGCGTCCCAGATACGCAGTATTTT. Translated, it gives CSARIGSVPDTQYF. The rearrangement joins TRBV20-1 to TRBJ2-3; tentative D call: TRBD2 (5 bases). CDR1 DFQATT and CDR2 SNEGSKA come from the germline V gene (reference sequence). The CDR3 covers 14 residues. V lost 2 bases, J lost 4 bases, and 13 bases lay in between.